This paragraph covers one T cell receptor (beta chain) sequence. The antigen it binds to is not known. Base qualities were left out, and no much larger clone turns up one base away. The CDR3 regions of human TCRbeta chains were analyzed by immunosequencing. In the paper's pipeline: Repertoire TCRs were matched against a reference library of SARS-CoV-2-specific TCRs generated with the MIRA antigen-specificity platform. Breadth meant the fraction of unique TCRs that were SARS-CoV-2-associated, whereas depth meant the fraction of total T cells that were SARS-CoV-2-associated. Using the MIRA data, each spike-specific TCR was assigned both to the spike region to which the TCR was reactive and to a CD4 or CD8 class. Log10-transformed breadth and depth values were compared by one-way ANOVA with Sidak's multiple comparisons tests. TCRdb's version of the immuneACCESS table is confined to in-frame rearrangements and falls short of the full clone set. An unresolved V gene accounts for under half of the shortfall where checked; the remainder is of unknown origin. V and J calls and clone size are given by that table; D and trimming were obtained from the DNA. This sample holds about 160,000 clones; 92% were observed only once. The ten largest clones add up to approximately 3.4% of the sample.

The sample comes from a study of T cell responses to AZD1222 COVID-19 vaccine (dated by TCRdb to the early 2020s). Study-level background: A total of about 230 trial participants underwent TCR sequencing, of whom 200 to 220 received two doses of AZD1222 and about 25 received two doses of the MenACWY control vaccine. Trial participants were enrolled by age into 18-55, 56-69 and 70-plus year subgroups, with roughly 150, 30 and 60 TCR-sequenced participants respectively.

Study-level results and caveats: Conclusions about previously exposed vaccinees are limited, since just five or six AZD1222 recipients were seropositive for SARS-CoV-2 at baseline. Because no day 14 peak-response samples were available, the repertoires could be characterized only after the peak T cell response. Reportedly, close to half of the unique spike-specific TCRs recognized epitopes lying outside the regions that are mutated in the B.1.351 and B.1.1.7 variants. The 56-69-year group was small, and its depth increase did not reach significance, likely because of low power. Spike-specific TCR breadth and depth rose significantly after two AZD1222 doses compared with day 0 and with MenACWY recipients. Participants were mostly white British and included more females than males, and it was suggested by the authors that clonal diversity may have been underestimated. The vaccine-associated CD4 TCRs covered the entire spike protein, and the dominant responses fell in regions 160-218 and 743-854.

Reading the germline V gene gives CDR1 KGHSH and CDR2 LQKENI. For this chain, trimming is 6 bases at the V end and 1 base at the J end, and the number of junction bases without a gene match is 8. Including cysteine and phenylalanine, the CDR3 has 15 amino acids. The retained sequence is limited to the CDR3, 45 bases, with the frame set at the first base. Sample time point, as interpreted from the label and publication: about 28 days (+/-7) after the second vaccine dose. AZD1222 recipients with second doses at about 4 weeks or about 12 weeks were pooled, because spike-specific TCR depth and breadth did not differ between schedules. Samples from vaccinated people were obtained from the UK trials COV001 and COV002, which included a single-blind randomized controlled phase 2/3 trial of AZD1222 (ChAdOx1 nCoV-19) in healthy adults. For TCRbeta chain sequencing, PBMC samples were collected from trial participants at day 0 and at day 28 after the second dose.

The clonotype was recovered from an adult who received the AZD1222 COVID-19 vaccine. The sample was peripheral blood, taken 28 days after the second AZD1222 dose. Recombination joined TRBV18 with TRBJ2-7, with 8 junctional bases fitting TRBD1. The DNA is TGTGCCAGCTCGTCAGACAGGGGACTTTCCTACGAGCAGTACTTC. The translation is CASSSDRGLSYEQYF. With the portions outside the CDR3 filled from the reference TRBV18 and TRBJ2-7 genes, the complete variable region becomes NAGVMQNPRHLVRRRGQEARLRCSPMKGHSHVYWYRQLPEEGLKFMVYLQKENIIDESGMPKERFSAEFPKEGPSILRIQQVVRGDSAAYFCASSSDRGLSYEQYFGPGTRLTVT.